This T cell receptor (beta chain) was retrieved from a study of CD8 T cells in ankylosing spondylitis. The study, taken as a whole, reports: One TCR beta motif, made up of roughly 8 highly homologous variants, appeared characteristic of ankylosing spondylitis blood.

Trimming took 2 bases from V and 3 from J, leaving 11 bases between them. Germline V CDR1 and CDR2: MNHEY, SMNVEV (reference sequence). The CDR3 is 15 residues long. In regard to this clonotype: Its antigen remains unknown.

TCRdb independently ran MiXCR on the 5' RACE reads; one entry per CDR3 protein. This table has roughly 700,000 distinct CDR3 sequences, 15% to 20% appearing once. This clonotype was obtained from a male donor with ankylosing spondylitis. The sequencing input was blood, either unsorted or a sorted T cell fraction (not recorded which). The V call is TRBV27, the J call TRBJ2-1, with D tentatively TRBD2 (5 bases). In nucleotides, the CDR3 is TGTGCCAGCAGTTTAGGAGGCGTTGACTACAATGAGCAGTTCTTC. Protein: CASSLGGVDYNEQFF.